One and the same sample provided the 14 T cell receptor beta chains below, sequenced in a study of OX40 agonist ivuxolimab in advanced cancers. Assay used: immunoSEQ multiplex PCR; TCRdb lists only in-frame clones, some missing. Among roughly 100,000 clones listed, 90% were seen once. Sequencing was performed on CD4+ or CD8+ T cells sorted from blood, taken in a trial of the OX40 agonist ivuxolimab. The origin of the receptors is an adult with an advanced solid tumor such as melanoma, head and neck, liver or kidney cancer.

The chain has TRBV4-1 and TRBJ2-7, with 10 bases matching TRBD1. V was pared by 4 bases and J by 3 bases, with 6 bases of the junction left unmatched. The CDR3 runs 15 residues. Germline V lookup: CDR1 MGHRA, CDR2 YSYEKL. The DNA of the CDR3 is TGCGCCAGCAGCCCCGACGGGACAGGGGTCTACGAGCAGTACTTC. It translates to CASSPDGTGVYEQYF.

V gene TRBV6-6 combines with J gene TRBJ2-7; 8 positions match TRBD1. The length of the CDR3 is 13 residues. The V segment lost 7 bases and the J segment 3 bases; nucleotides outside the gene matches: 5. The germline gives CDR1 MNHNY, CDR2 SVGAGI (reference sequence). CDR3 in amino acids: CASKMTGDYEQYF. The CDR3, as DNA: TGTGCCAGCAAAATGACAGGGGACTACGAGCAGTACTTC.

V is TRBV6-5 and J is TRBJ2-7, with a tentative D call TRBD2 (6 bases). Germline loops: CDR1 MNHEY, CDR2 SVGAGI. The CDR3 loop spans 13 amino acids. Trimming stripped 1 base from V and 6 bases from J, with 10 bases between. CDR3 nucleotide sequence: TGTGCCAGCAGTTACTACCGGGGAGGCGAGCAGTACTTC. It encodes CASSYYRGGEQYF.

This chain joins TRBV5-1 and TRBJ1-5; D ambiguous. Germline CDR1 SGHRS, CDR2 YFSETQ. Between the trimmed V and J ends, which lost 3 bases and 5 bases, there was a span of 9 bases. This CDR3 region has 13 residues. CDR3 sequence (DNA): TGCGCCAGCAGCTCGGACGTTGATCAGCCCCAGCATTTT. Its protein product is CASSSDVDQPQHF. The variable domain in full, completed from reference TRBV5-1 and TRBJ1-5, reads KAGVTQTPRYLIKTRGQQVTLSCSPISGHRSVSWYQQTPGQGLQFLFEYFSETQRNKGNFPGRFSGRQFSNSRSEMNVSTLELGDSALYLCASSSDVDQPQHFGDGTRLSIL.

This clone was detected once. This chain uses TRBV5-1 with TRBJ2-1, with 9 nucleotides matching TRBD2. Germline loops: CDR1 SGHRS, CDR2 YFSETQ. J lost 6 bases, V lost 4 bases, and 5 bases had no gene match. CDR3 size: 14 residues. CDR3: CASSNAGGLNEQFF. The CDR3 DNA reads TGCGCCAGCAGCAACGCGGGGGGGCTCAATGAGCAGTTCTTC.

This clone was picked up one time. The V gene is TRBV5-4, the J gene TRBJ1-2; 9 bases agree with TRBD1. Losses at the gene ends were 4 bases for V and 4 bases for J; bases not matched to a gene: 11. Germline V CDR1 and CDR2: SGHNT, YYREEE (reference sequence). The CDR3 runs to 16 residues. The CDR3 region has the DNA TGTGCCAGCAGCACGTCCGGAGGGACAGGGCCCTATGGCTACACCTTC. As protein: CASSTSGGTGPYGYTF.

The chain links TRBV10-1 to TRBJ2-2; perhaps TRBD1 as D (6 bases). CDR1 WNHNN and CDR2 SYGVQD come from the germline V gene (reference sequence). CDR3 length equals 14 residues. Trimming cost V 6 bases and J 5 bases, with 13 bases left between them. The CDR3 protein is CASRGQLGTGELFF. The CDR3 nucleotides read TGCGCCAGCAGAGGACAGCTGGGTACCGGGGAGCTGTTTTTT.

V is TRBV4-2 and J is TRBJ1-2; D is unclear. The length of the CDR3 is 13 residues. Trimming pared 0 bases from V and 9 bases from J, leaving 11 bases between. The V gene's germline CDR1 is LGHNA and CDR2 YNFKEQ. Written as DNA, the CDR3 is TGTGCCAGCAGCCAAGAAAGCAGTCGGAGCTACACCTTC. Encoded protein: CASSQESSRSYTF.

The V and J genes are TRBV5-8 and TRBJ2-3, with D perhaps TRBD1 or TRBD2 (6 bases each). The CDR3 runs 15 residues. CDR1 is SGHTS, CDR2 YDEGEE, per germline. V was clipped by 4 bases and J by 6 bases, with 18 bases between them. The CDR3 reads CASSPVGQGTDTQYF. The CDR3 nucleotides are TGTGCCAGCAGCCCGGTTGGGCAGGGGACTGATACGCAGTATTTT.

This chain links TRBV7-9 with TRBJ2-4, with TRBD1 matching over 12 bases. The length of the CDR3 is 15 residues. Germline V CDR1 and CDR2: SEHNR, FQNEAQ (reference sequence). Trimming removed 11 bases from V and 4 bases from J; junction bases left unmatched: 9. The DNA for the CDR3 is TGTGCCGGGGCGGGACAGGGGGCCCCTAAAAACATTCAGTACTTC. Its translation: CAGAGQGAPKNIQYF.

The chain joins TRBV19 to TRBJ2-5; 12 bases line up with TRBD2. The V and J ends lost 5 bases and 1 base, in that order; junction bases with no gene match: 5. The CDR3 has 16 amino acids. From germline, CDR1 is LNHDA and CDR2 SQIVND (reference sequence). CDR3 amino acids: CASSPVLAGGQETQYF. CDR3 in DNA: TGTGCCAGTAGTCCCGTACTAGCGGGAGGCCAAGAGACCCAGTACTTC.

The chain uses TRBV28 and TRBJ2-7; D is possibly TRBD2 (5 bases). V lost 1 base to trimming and J lost 2 bases, with 12 bases between them. Germline V gene sequence: CDR1 MDHEN, CDR2 SYDVKM. The CDR3 is 15 residues long. The DNA for the CDR3 is TGTGCCAGCAGTTTATTCGCCGGGGTGGCCTACGAGCAGTACTTC. It yields the protein CASSLFAGVAYEQYF.

The chain carries TRBV7-8 and TRBJ2-5, with unresolved D. The V and J ends lost 8 bases and 5 bases respectively, with 15 bases between them. The CDR3 is 13 amino acids. The V gene's germline CDR1 is SGHVS and CDR2 FQNEAQ. CDR3 bases: TGTGCCAGCTTTTCTAGGGATGGGGAGACCCAGTACTTC. This gives the protein CASFSRDGETQYF.

There are a few counts of this clone. The rearrangement uses TRBV7-8 and TRBJ1-2; D remains ambiguous. CDR1 is SGHVS and CDR2 is FQNEAQ in the germline V gene. V was cut by 0 bases and J by 7 bases, with 3 bases left in between. The CDR3 contains 11 residues. The CDR3 region is CASSLAIGYTF. CDR3 DNA sequence: TGTGCCAGCAGCTTAGCGATTGGCTACACCTTC.